These T cell receptor beta chains were read from a single sample in a study of blood T cells in healthy people across ages. TCRdb reprocessed the 5' RACE reads with MiXCR, giving one entry per CDR3 protein. The table shows fewer than 1.5 million distinct CDR3 sequences, with around 42% occurring only once. Sequencing was done on a sample of blood. The origin of the receptors is a woman between 18 and 29 years old in good health. Both conserved end residues are part of each CDR3. Fields, in order: V gene, D gene, clone size, J gene, CDR3 DNA, CDR3 protein. D genes are given only for firm matches. Clone size is not always given. Where it is, it says once, few, many or a class for expanded clones.

v_gene: TRBV7-6; d_gene: TRBD1; abundance: .; j_gene: TRBJ2-5; CDR3nt: TGTGCCAGCAGCTTTCCAGGGGGCGCGGAGACCCAGTACTTC; CDR3aa: CASSFPGGAETQYF
v_gene: TRBV6-2/TRBV6-3; d_gene: .; abundance: .; j_gene: TRBJ2-7; CDR3nt: TGTGCCAGCAGTTACAGCGGGACAGATACCTACGAGCAGTACTTC; CDR3aa: CASSYSGTDTYEQYF
v_gene: TRBV7-9; d_gene: .; abundance: few; j_gene: TRBJ2-3; CDR3nt: TGTGCCAGCCCTAGCTCCGGTGGGGACACAGATACGCAGTATTTT; CDR3aa: CASPSSGGDTDTQYF
v_gene: TRBV5-1; d_gene: .; abundance: few; j_gene: TRBJ1-3; CDR3nt: TGCGCCAGCAGCGATCAGGGTTCTGGAAACACCATATATTTT; CDR3aa: CASSDQGSGNTIYF
v_gene: TRBV12-3/TRBV12-4; d_gene: .; abundance: many; j_gene: TRBJ2-7; CDR3nt: TGTGCCAGCAGTTTAAGTGGAGGCGAGCAGTACTTC; CDR3aa: CASSLSGGEQYF
v_gene: TRBV20-1; d_gene: TRBD2; abundance: few; j_gene: TRBJ2-2; CDR3nt: TGCAGTGCTAGAGACAGACTAGCGGGATACACCGGGGAGCTGTTTTTT; CDR3aa: CSARDRLAGYTGELFF
v_gene: TRBV6-1; d_gene: TRBD2; abundance: few; j_gene: TRBJ2-1; CDR3nt: TGTGCCAGCAGTCTAGCGGGAGGAACCTCCCCCAATGAGCAGTTCTTC; CDR3aa: CASSLAGGTSPNEQFF
v_gene: TRBV20-1; d_gene: TRBD2; abundance: .; j_gene: TRBJ2-7; CDR3nt: TGCAGTGCCCGCCAGGTAGCGGGGACCTACGAGCAGTACTTC; CDR3aa: CSARQVAGTYEQYF
v_gene: TRBV4-1; d_gene: .; abundance: .; j_gene: TRBJ2-2; CDR3nt: TGCGCCAGCAGCCAAGTACAAGCACCCCGGGGGCACACCGGGGAGCTGTTTTTT; CDR3aa: CASSQVQAPRGHTGELFF
v_gene: TRBV27; d_gene: TRBD1; abundance: .; j_gene: TRBJ1-1; CDR3nt: TGTGCCAGCAGTTTGACGGGACAGGGCTTGGGTAAGAACACTGAAGCTTTCTTT; CDR3aa: CASSLTGQGLGKNTEAFF
v_gene: TRBV6-6; d_gene: .; abundance: few; j_gene: TRBJ2-4; CDR3nt: TGTGCCAGCAGTCCAAGCAACATTCAGTACTTC; CDR3aa: CASSPSNIQYF
v_gene: TRBV27; d_gene: .; abundance: .; j_gene: TRBJ2-2; CDR3nt: TGTGCCAGCAGCCCGAGGGGGGGCGATACCGGGGAGCTGTTTTTT; CDR3aa: CASSPRGGDTGELFF
v_gene: TRBV28; d_gene: TRBD1; abundance: .; j_gene: TRBJ2-1; CDR3nt: TGTGCCAGCAGTTCCCGGGACAGGTTAACGAATGAGCAGTTCTTC; CDR3aa: CASSSRDRLTNEQFF
v_gene: TRBV2; d_gene: TRBD1; abundance: .; j_gene: TRBJ1-5; CDR3nt: TGTGCCAGCAGTAACCATAAGACAGGGATGCGGCCCCAGCATTTT; CDR3aa: CASSNHKTGMRPQHF
v_gene: TRBV2; d_gene: .; abundance: .; j_gene: TRBJ1-1; CDR3nt: TGTGCCAGCGGGGCAGGAATGAACACTGAAGCTTTCTTT; CDR3aa: CASGAGMNTEAFF
v_gene: TRBV12-3/TRBV12-4; d_gene: .; abundance: .; j_gene: TRBJ1-1; CDR3nt: TGTGCCAGCAGTTACCTTGGGTGGAGGAACACTGAAGCTTTCTTT; CDR3aa: CASSYLGWRNTEAFF
v_gene: TRBV12-3/TRBV12-4; d_gene: .; abundance: .; j_gene: TRBJ2-7; CDR3nt: TGTGCCAGCAGTTTTGGTCAGGGGGGAGGCGAGCAGTACTTC; CDR3aa: CASSFGQGGGEQYF
v_gene: TRBV3-1; d_gene: .; abundance: few; j_gene: TRBJ1-1; CDR3nt: TGTGCCAGCAGCCAGGGCAGGAGAAACGAAGCTTTCTTT; CDR3aa: CASSQGRRNEAFF
v_gene: TRBV6-1; d_gene: TRBD2; abundance: .; j_gene: TRBJ2-1; CDR3nt: TGTGCCAGCAGTGAAACTAGCGGGTTCCGTAGCTCCTACAATGAGCAGTTCTTC; CDR3aa: CASSETSGFRSSYNEQFF
v_gene: TRBV5-1; d_gene: .; abundance: .; j_gene: TRBJ1-3; CDR3nt: TGCGCCAGCAGCTTGGGGGGGGATGCTGGAAACACCATATATTTT; CDR3aa: CASSLGGDAGNTIYF
v_gene: TRBV2; d_gene: .; abundance: .; j_gene: TRBJ2-5; CDR3nt: TGTGCCAGCACTGTAGGGGTTGGGACCCAGTACTTC; CDR3aa: CASTVGVGTQYF
v_gene: TRBV12-3/TRBV12-4; d_gene: TRBD1; abundance: many; j_gene: TRBJ2-7; CDR3nt: TGTGCCAGCAGAAAGACTACAGGGGCCTACGAGCAGTACTTC; CDR3aa: CASRKTTGAYEQYF
v_gene: TRBV6-2/TRBV6-3; d_gene: .; abundance: few; j_gene: TRBJ2-3; CDR3nt: TGTGCCAGCATCGGACTCTACCGCACAGATACGCAGTATTTT; CDR3aa: CASIGLYRTDTQYF
v_gene: TRBV4-2; d_gene: TRBD1; abundance: few; j_gene: TRBJ2-7; CDR3nt: TGTGCCAGCAGCCAGGGGACAGGAGTTGCCTACGAGCAGTACTTC; CDR3aa: CASSQGTGVAYEQYF
v_gene: TRBV12-3/TRBV12-4; d_gene: .; abundance: .; j_gene: TRBJ2-5; CDR3nt: TGTGCCAGCAGGATTAGCCTTGGGGGGCTGGAGACCCAGTACTTC; CDR3aa: CASRISLGGLETQYF